The 25 T cell receptor beta chains below come from one sample, sequenced in a study of shared clonotypes between healthy human individuals (dated by TCRdb to the early 2020s). Library preparation used the immunoSEQ multiplex PCR assay. TCRdb re-hosts the immuneACCESS table, in-frame sequences only. Its copies lack some clones; in the studies checked, an unresolved V gene accounts for under half of them, and the cause for the rest is not known. The sample data list about 1.5 million clones, and 98% of these were observed just once. Roughly 0.45% of the sample rests with the top ten. Input material: naive CD4+ T cells sorted from blood. The cell subset or site label, read with the paper, signifies: CD45RA+ positively selected. The source of these receptors is a man under 40 in good health.

The rearrangement joins TRBV5-1 to TRBJ2-5; a weak D match, TRBD2 (5 bases). The CDR3 runs 13 residues. The germline V and J ends were trimmed by 4 bases and 5 bases, with 12 bases remaining between them. CDR1 SGHRS and CDR2 YFSETQ come from the germline V gene. This CDR3 is CASSGASSETQYF. In nucleotides, the CDR3 is TGCGCCAGCAGCGGTGCTAGCAGCGAGACCCAGTACTTC.

The chain uses TRBV13 and TRBJ1-1; TRBD1 aligns across 8 bases. The CDR3 contains 18 residues. J was trimmed by 0 bases and V by 1 base; bases with no gene match: 10. Per germline, CDR1 PRHDT and CDR2 FYEKMQ (reference sequence). This CDR3 is CASSLAAYRGTMNTEAFF. CDR3 DNA: TGTGCCAGCAGCTTAGCTGCGTACAGGGGGACGATGAACACTGAAGCTTTCTTT.

The chain joins TRBV5-1 to TRBJ2-5, with no clear D. Germline V gene data show CDR1 as SGHRS and CDR2 as YFSETQ. The length of the CDR3 is 12 residues. Trimming left V 4 bases short and J 2 bases short, with 6 bases between. The CDR3 spells CASSQTQETQYF. CDR3 bases: TGCGCCAGCAGCCAAACTCAAGAGACCCAGTACTTC.

This chain joins TRBV28 and TRBJ2-1; 10 nucleotides line up with TRBD2. Germline CDR1 is MDHEN and CDR2 is SYDVKM. Losses at the gene ends were 6 bases for V and 15 bases for J; bases not matched to a gene: 8. The CDR3 is made up of 12 amino acids. Here the CDR3 DNA reads TGTGCCAGCAGAAGACTAGCGGGCCTGCGGTTCTTC. Residues: CASRRLAGLRFF.

This clone was picked up a small number of times. The gene calls are TRBV2 and TRBJ2-2, with D unclear. The CDR3 is 13 amino acids. Trimming pared 11 bases from V and 4 bases from J, leaving 14 bases between. CDR1 SNHLY and CDR2 FYNNEI come from the germline V gene. The CDR3 coding sequence is TGTGCCTCTGCGGCGGAGCGCACCGGGGAGCTGTTTTTT. It codes for CASAAERTGELFF.

The chain uses TRBV5-5 and TRBJ1-2; D is ambiguous. Deletions cut 8 bases from V and 0 bases from J, with 14 bases between. This CDR3 contains 14 residues. Germline V lookup: CDR1 SGHKS, CDR2 YYEKEE (reference sequence). CDR3 in amino acids: CASTPEAANYGYTF. For the CDR3, the DNA is TGTGCCAGTACCCCCGAAGCAGCTAACTATGGCTACACCTTC.

The chain employs TRBV5-1 and TRBJ1-1; D is uncertain. The ends were cut back, 8 bases at V and 2 bases at J, with 19 bases in the middle. The V gene's germline CDR1 is SGHRS and CDR2 YFSETQ. CDR3 size: 15 residues. The CDR3 spells CASGSGPLSNTEAFF. CDR3 DNA sequence: TGCGCCAGTGGGAGTGGGCCGCTCTCAAACACTGAAGCTTTCTTT. The entire variable domain, with the rest obtained from reference TRBV5-1 and TRBJ1-1, is as follows: KAGVTQTPRYLIKTRGQQVTLSCSPISGHRSVSWYQQTPGQGLQFLFEYFSETQRNKGNFPGRFSGRQFSNSRSEMNVSTLELGDSALYLCASGSGPLSNTEAFFGQGTRLTVV.

This sequence joins TRBV4-1 and TRBJ2-7; tentatively, D is TRBD1 or TRBD2 (6 bases each). The germline gives CDR1 MGHRA, CDR2 YSYEKL. V lost 6 bases to trimming and J lost 2 bases, with 17 bases between them. The CDR3 is made up of 15 amino acids. The CDR3 spells CASRDGVGGTYEQYF. The CDR3 nucleotides read TGCGCCAGCAGGGATGGGGTAGGGGGGACCTACGAGCAGTACTTC.

This chain uses TRBV2 with TRBJ1-5; D ambiguous. The germline gives CDR1 SNHLY, CDR2 FYNNEI. Trimming pared 3 bases from V and 6 bases from J, leaving 3 bases between. This CDR3 comprises 11 residues. CDR3 sequence: CASSDSQPQHF. The CDR3, as DNA: TGTGCCAGCAGTGATAGTCAGCCCCAGCATTTT. Full variable domain (rest looked up from reference TRBV2 and TRBJ1-5): EPEVTQTPSHQVTQMGQEVILRCVPISNHLYFYWYRQILGQKVEFLVSFYNNEISEKSEIFDDQFSVERPDGSNFTLKIRSTKLEDSAMYFCASSDSQPQHFGDGTRLSIL.

V gene TRBV27 combines with J gene TRBJ2-1, with 9 bases that match TRBD2. V gave up 5 bases and J gave up 8 bases; unmatched junction bases: 22. Germline V gene sequence: CDR1 MNHEY, CDR2 SMNVEV (reference sequence). This CDR3 is 19 amino acids long. The CDR3 protein is CASSPDVRGLAFLGHEQFF. CDR3 in DNA: TGTGCCAGCAGTCCCGACGTACGCGGACTAGCGTTTTTGGGGCATGAGCAGTTCTTC.

This clone has only one observation. The chain links TRBV2 to TRBJ2-1, with TRBD1 as a possible D gene (5 bases). The V gene lost 3 bases and the J gene lost 5 bases, with 11 bases spanning the gap. The germline V gene encodes CDR1 SNHLY and CDR2 FYNNEI. The CDR3 runs 14 residues. CDR3 protein: CASSDRETNNEQFF. The CDR3 DNA reads as TGTGCCAGCAGTGACAGGGAAACCAACAATGAGCAGTTCTTC.

The chain carries TRBV6-5 and TRBJ2-1, with 8 bases fitting TRBD1. In germline, CDR1 is MNHEY, CDR2 SVGAGI. The trim removed 7 bases at V and 7 bases at J, leaving 12 bases unmatched. The CDR3 consists of 15 residues. The CDR3: CASNSLGTGLNEQFF. The CDR3 DNA sequence: TGTGCCAGCAATTCACTTGGGACAGGTTTAAATGAGCAGTTCTTC.

V is TRBV6-6 and J is TRBJ2-2, with TRBD2 matching over 9 bases. CDR3 length: 14 amino acids. J gave up 4 bases and V 6 bases, and 3 bases lay outside the gene matches. Germline-derived CDR1 and CDR2 are MNHNY and SVGAGI (reference sequence). The CDR3, as DNA: TGTGCCAGCAGCCGCGGGGGGGGCACCGGGGAGCTGTTTTTT. Its protein product is CASSRGGGTGELFF.

The chain joins TRBV29-1 to TRBJ1-4, with 7 bases identical to TRBD1. The germline gives CDR1 SQVTM, CDR2 ANQGSEA. The CDR3 sequence is 14 residues long. After removal of 5 bases from V and 3 bases from J, the junction contained 6 bases not matched to a gene. CDR3 coding DNA: TGCAGCGTTAAGTATGGACAGGCTAATGAAAAACTGTTTTTT. Translation gives CSVKYGQANEKLFF.

The V call is TRBV5-4, the J call TRBJ2-7; D perhaps matches TRBD2 (5 bases). The CDR3 extends over 15 amino acids. With 0 bases removed from V and 3 bases from J, the gap between germline ends came to 13 bases. CDR1 SGHNT and CDR2 YYREEE come from the germline V gene (reference sequence). Here the CDR3 reads CASSLAGNTFYEQYF. DNA for the CDR3: TGTGCCAGCAGCTTGGCCGGGAACACATTCTACGAGCAGTACTTC.

There are a few counts of this clone. The V gene is TRBV9, the J gene TRBJ2-2, with TRBD1 matching over 10 bases. Losses at the gene ends were 4 bases for V and 3 bases for J; bases not matched to a gene: 6. The CDR3 loop spans 16 amino acids. Germline lookup yields CDR1 SGDLS and CDR2 YYNGEE. The CDR3 DNA reads TGTGCCAGCAGCCTCGGGACAGGGGATTACACCGGGGAGCTGTTTTTT. Translating it yields CASSLGTGDYTGELFF.

This chain connects TRBV4-1 to TRBJ2-1; D is ambiguous. This CDR3 has 12 amino acids. Germline lookup yields CDR1 MGHRA and CDR2 YSYEKL. Trimming stripped 3 bases from V and 6 bases from J, with 6 bases between. The CDR3 coding sequence is TGCGCCAGCAGCCAGATCGGCAATGAGCAGTTCTTC. Protein sequence: CASSQIGNEQFF.

This chain uses TRBV28 with TRBJ2-7; TRBD2 aligns across 7 bases. J was trimmed by 4 bases and V by 6 bases; bases with no gene match: 15. CDR3 length: 16 amino acids. Germline CDR1 reads MDHEN; CDR2 reads SYDVKM. Here the CDR3 DNA reads TGTGCCAGCAGCTGGGGGGGAGGGATCATGATTTACGAGCAGTACTTC. This sequence encodes CASSWGGGIMIYEQYF.

This clone has only one observation. The chain links TRBV9 to TRBJ2-7; D may match TRBD1 or TRBD2 (5 bases each). The V gene lost 3 bases and the J gene lost 1 base, with 20 bases spanning the gap. CDR1 and CDR2 (germline): SGDLS, YYNGEE. This CDR3 contains 17 residues. The CDR3 DNA sequence: TGTGCCAGCAGCGCAGACTCCCGGGACCGAATGTCCTACGAGCAGTACTTC. This sequence encodes CASSADSRDRMSYEQYF.

The chain recombines TRBV28 with TRBJ2-7, with TRBD1 matching 9 bases. After removal of 1 base from V and 1 base from J, the junction contained 5 bases not matched to a gene. The CDR3 contains 16 residues. Per germline, CDR1 MDHEN and CDR2 SYDVKM. DNA for the CDR3: TGTGCCAGCAGTTTATTGGGACAGGGAAGGTCCTACGAGCAGTACTTC. As protein: CASSLLGQGRSYEQYF.

The chain carries TRBV6-6 and TRBJ1-2; D unclear. The CDR3 loop spans 12 amino acids. V lost 7 bases, J lost 2 bases, and 8 bases lay in between. Germline V gives CDR1 MNHNY, CDR2 SVGAGI (reference sequence). The CDR3 DNA is TGTGCCAGCACCCAAAGGAACTATGGCTACACCTTC. It specifies CASTQRNYGYTF.

The chain carries TRBV6-1 and TRBJ2-1; D might be TRBD2 (5 bases). V lost 2 bases and J lost 1, with 12 bases in between. This CDR3 spans 16 amino acids. Germline CDR1 MNHNS, CDR2 SASEGT. CDR3 residues: CASSEWETRSYNEQFF. The CDR3 DNA follows: TGTGCCAGCAGTGAATGGGAGACAAGATCCTACAATGAGCAGTTCTTC.

This chain uses TRBV7-9 with TRBJ2-1; 8 bases align to TRBD2. The junction had 10 bases not matched to a gene; V was cut back by 6 bases and J by 3 bases. The CDR3 loop spans 16 amino acids. Germline-derived CDR1 and CDR2 are SEHNR and FQNEAQ (reference sequence). CDR3: CASSSTGGPYYNEQFF. CDR3 in DNA: TGTGCCAGCAGTTCGACGGGAGGGCCCTACTACAATGAGCAGTTCTTC.

The chain joins TRBV19 to TRBJ2-2; TRBD1 aligns across 10 bases. V shed 9 bases, J shed 1 base, and the junction held 5 bases outside the gene matches. Germline V CDR1 and CDR2: LNHDA, SQIVND (reference sequence). The CDR3 is 15 residues long. CDR3 bases: TGTGCCAGCTCTGGGGACAGGGGGAACACCGGGGAGCTGTTTTTT. Protein sequence: CASSGDRGNTGELFF.

The chain uses TRBV21-1 and TRBJ2-7; the table's D call of TRBD1 was not tested on the DNA. TRBV21-1 is assigned pseudogene status. This CDR3 region has 16 residues. CDR3 bases: TGTGTTACTACCGGGGACAGGGTGAAAAACTCCTACGAGCAGTACTTC. It translates to CVTTGDRVKNSYEQYF.